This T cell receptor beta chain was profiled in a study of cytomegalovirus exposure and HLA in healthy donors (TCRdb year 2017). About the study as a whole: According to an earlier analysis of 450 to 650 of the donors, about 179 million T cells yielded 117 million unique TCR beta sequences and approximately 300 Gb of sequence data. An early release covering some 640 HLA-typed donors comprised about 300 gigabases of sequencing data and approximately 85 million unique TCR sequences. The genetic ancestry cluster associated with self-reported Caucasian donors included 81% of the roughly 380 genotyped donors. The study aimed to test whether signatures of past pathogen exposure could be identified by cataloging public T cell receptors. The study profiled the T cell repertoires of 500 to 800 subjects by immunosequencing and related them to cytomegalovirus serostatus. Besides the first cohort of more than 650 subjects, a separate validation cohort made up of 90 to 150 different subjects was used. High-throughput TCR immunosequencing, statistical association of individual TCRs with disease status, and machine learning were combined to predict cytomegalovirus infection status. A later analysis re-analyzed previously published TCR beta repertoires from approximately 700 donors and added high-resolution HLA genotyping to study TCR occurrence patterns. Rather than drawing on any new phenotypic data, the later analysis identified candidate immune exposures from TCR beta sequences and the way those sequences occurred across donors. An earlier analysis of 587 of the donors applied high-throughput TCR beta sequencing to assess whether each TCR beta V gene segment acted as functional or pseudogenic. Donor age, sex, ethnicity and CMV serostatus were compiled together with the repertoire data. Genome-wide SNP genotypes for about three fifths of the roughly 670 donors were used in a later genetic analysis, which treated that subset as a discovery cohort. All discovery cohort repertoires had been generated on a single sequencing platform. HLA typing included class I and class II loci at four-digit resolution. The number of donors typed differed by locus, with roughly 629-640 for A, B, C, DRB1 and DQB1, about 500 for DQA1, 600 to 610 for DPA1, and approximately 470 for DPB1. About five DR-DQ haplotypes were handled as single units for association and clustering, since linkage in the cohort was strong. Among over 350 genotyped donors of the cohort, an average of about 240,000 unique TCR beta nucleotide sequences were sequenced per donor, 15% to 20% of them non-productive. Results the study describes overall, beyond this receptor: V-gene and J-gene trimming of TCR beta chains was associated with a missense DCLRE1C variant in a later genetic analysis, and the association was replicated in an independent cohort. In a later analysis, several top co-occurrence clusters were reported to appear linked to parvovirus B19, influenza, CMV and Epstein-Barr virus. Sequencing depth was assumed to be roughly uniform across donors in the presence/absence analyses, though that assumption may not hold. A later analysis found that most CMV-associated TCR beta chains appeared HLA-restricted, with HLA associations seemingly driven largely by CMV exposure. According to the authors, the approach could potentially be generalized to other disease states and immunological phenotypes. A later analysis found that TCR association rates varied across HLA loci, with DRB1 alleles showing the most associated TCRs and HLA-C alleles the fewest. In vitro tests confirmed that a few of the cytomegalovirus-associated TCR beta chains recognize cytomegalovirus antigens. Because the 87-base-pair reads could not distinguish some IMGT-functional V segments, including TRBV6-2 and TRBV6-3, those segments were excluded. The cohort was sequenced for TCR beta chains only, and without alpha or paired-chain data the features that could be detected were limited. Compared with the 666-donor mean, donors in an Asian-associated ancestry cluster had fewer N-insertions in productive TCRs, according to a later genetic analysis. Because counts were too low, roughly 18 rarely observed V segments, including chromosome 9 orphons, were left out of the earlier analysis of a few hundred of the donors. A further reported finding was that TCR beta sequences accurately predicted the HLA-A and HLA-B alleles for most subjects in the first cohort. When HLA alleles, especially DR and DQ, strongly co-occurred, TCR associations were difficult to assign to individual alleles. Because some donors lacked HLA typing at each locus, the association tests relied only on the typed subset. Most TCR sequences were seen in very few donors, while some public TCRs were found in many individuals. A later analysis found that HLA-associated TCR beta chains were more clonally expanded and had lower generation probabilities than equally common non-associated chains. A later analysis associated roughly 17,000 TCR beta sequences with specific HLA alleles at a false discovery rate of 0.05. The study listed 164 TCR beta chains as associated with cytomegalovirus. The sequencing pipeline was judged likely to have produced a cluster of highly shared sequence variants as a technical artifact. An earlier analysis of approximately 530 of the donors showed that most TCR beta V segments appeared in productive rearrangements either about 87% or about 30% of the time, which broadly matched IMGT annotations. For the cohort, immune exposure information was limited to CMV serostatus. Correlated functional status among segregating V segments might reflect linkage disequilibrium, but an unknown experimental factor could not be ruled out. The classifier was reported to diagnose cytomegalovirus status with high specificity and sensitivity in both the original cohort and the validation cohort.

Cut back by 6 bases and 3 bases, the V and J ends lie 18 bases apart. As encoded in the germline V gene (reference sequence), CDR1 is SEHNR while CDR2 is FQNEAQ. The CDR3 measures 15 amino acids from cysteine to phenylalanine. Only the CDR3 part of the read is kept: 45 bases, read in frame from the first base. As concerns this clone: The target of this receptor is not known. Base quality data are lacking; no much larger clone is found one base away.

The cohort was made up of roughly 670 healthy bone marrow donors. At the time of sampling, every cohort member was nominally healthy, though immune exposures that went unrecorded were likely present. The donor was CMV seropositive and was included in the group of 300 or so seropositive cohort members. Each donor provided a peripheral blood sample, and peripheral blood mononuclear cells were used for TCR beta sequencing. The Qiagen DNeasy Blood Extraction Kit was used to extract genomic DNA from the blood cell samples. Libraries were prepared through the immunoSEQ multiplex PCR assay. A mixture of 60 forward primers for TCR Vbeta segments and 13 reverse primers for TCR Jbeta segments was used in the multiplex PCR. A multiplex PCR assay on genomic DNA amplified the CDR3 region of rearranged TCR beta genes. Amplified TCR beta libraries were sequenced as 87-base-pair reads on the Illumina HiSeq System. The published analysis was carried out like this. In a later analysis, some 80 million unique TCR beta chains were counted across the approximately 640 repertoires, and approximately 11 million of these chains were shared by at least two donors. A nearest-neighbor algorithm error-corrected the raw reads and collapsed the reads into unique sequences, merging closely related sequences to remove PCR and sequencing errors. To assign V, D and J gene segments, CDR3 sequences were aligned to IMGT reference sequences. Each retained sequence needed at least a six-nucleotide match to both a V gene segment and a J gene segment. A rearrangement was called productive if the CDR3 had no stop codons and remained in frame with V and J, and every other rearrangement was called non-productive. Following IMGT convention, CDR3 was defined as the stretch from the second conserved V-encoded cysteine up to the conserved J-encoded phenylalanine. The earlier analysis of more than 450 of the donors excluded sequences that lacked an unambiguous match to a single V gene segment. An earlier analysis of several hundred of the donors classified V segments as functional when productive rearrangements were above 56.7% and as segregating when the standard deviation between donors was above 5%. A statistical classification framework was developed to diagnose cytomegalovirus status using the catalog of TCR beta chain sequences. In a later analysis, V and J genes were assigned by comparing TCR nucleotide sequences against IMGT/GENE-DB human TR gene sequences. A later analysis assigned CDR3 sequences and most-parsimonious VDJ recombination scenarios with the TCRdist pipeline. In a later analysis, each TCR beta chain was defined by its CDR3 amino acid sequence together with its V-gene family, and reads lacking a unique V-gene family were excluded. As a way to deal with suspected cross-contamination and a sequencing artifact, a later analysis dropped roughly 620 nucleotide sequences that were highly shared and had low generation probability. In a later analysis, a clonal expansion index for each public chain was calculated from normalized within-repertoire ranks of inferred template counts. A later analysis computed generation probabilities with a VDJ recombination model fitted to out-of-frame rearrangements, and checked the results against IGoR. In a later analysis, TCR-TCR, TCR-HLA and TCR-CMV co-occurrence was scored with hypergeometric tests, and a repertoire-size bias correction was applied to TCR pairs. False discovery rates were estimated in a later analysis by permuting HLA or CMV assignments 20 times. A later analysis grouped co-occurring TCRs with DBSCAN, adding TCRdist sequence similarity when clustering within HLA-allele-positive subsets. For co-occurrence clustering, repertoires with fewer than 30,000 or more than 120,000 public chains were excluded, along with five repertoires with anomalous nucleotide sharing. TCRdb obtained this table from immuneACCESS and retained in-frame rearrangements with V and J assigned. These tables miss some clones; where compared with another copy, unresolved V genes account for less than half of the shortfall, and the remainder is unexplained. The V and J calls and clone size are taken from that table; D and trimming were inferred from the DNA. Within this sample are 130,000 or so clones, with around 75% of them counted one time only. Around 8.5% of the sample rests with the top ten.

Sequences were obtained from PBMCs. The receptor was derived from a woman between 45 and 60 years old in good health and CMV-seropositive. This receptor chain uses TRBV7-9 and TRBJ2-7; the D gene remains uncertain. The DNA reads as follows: TGTGCCAGCAGACCCAGGCCTTCCCCTCACTACGAGCAGTACTTC. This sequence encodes CASRPRPSPHYEQYF.